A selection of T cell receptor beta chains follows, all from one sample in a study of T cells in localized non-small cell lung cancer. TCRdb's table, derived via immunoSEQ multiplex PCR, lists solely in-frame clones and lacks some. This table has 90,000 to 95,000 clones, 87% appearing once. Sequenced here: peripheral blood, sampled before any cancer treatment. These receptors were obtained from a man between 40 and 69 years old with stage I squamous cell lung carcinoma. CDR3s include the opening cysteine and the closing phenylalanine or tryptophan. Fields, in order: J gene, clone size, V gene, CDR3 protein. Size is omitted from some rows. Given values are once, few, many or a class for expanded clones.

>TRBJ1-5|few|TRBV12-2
CASRLGRSGADQPQHF
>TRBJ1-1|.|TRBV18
CASSSDRGGTEAFF
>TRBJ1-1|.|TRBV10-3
CATSRGQGRSNTEAFF
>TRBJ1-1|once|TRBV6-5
CASSLKESSTEAFF
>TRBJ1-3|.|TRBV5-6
CASPGVGNTIYF
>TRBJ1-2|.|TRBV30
CAWSVQLGSGYTF
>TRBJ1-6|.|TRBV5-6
CASSLSYGGSSYNSPLHF
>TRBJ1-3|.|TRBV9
CASSARQGLNTIYF
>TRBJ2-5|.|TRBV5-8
CASSLGRFQETQYF
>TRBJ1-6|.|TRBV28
CASSLGGTEYSPLHF
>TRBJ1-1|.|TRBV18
CASSPHSGGDTEAFF